A single sample gave rise to the 14 T cell receptor beta chains below, sequenced in a study of blood T cells in healthy people across ages. Sample-barcoded 5' priming and a J-beta primer mix drove a second PCR of roughly 7 to 11 cycles. MiXCR, applied by TCRdb to the 5' RACE reads, yields one record per CDR3 protein. This sample carries more than 700,000 distinct CDR3 sequences, around 50% of them seen once, and the ten largest clones take less than 20%. Input material: blood. These receptors all come from an older man in good health.

The chain uses TRBV28 and TRBJ2-1; 12 positions match TRBD2. Germline trimming cut 4 bases from V and 4 bases from J; bases unmatched to any gene: 8. The length of the CDR3 is 17 residues. Germline assignment: CDR1 MDHEN and CDR2 SYDVKM. CDR3 DNA: TGTGCCAGCAGTTACGCCGGGACTAGCGGGTCATACAATGAGCAGTTCTTC. The encoded protein is CASSYAGTSGSYNEQFF.

The chain carries TRBV20-1 and TRBJ2-5; TRBD2 agrees at 11 bases. V was clipped by 1 base and J by 13 bases; unmatched bases: 2. The germline V gene encodes CDR1 DFQATT and CDR2 SNEGSKA (reference sequence). The CDR3 is made up of 11 amino acids. The CDR3 here is CSARALAGGYF. The DNA of the CDR3 is TGCAGTGCTAGAGCTCTAGCGGGAGGGTACTTC.

This clonotype was counted many times. The chain joins TRBV5-6 to TRBJ1-6; 11 bases are shared with TRBD1. V lost 4 bases to trimming and J lost 9 bases; unmatched junction nucleotides: 3. This CDR3 has 14 amino acids. In germline, CDR1 is SGHDT, CDR2 YYEEEE. CDR3 nucleotide sequence: TGTGCCAGCAGCCCCGGGACAGGGGGTTCACCCCTCCACTTT. This codes for CASSPGTGGSPLHF. Based on the CDR3 plus reference TRBV5-6 and TRBJ1-6, the full variable domain is DAGVTQSPTHLIKTRGQQVTLRCSPKSGHDTVSWYQQALGQGPQFIFQYYEEEERQRGNFPDRFSGHQFPNYSSELNVNALLLGDSALYLCASSPGTGGSPLHFGNGTRLTVT.

The chain carries TRBV7-2 and TRBJ2-5, with 10 bases that match TRBD1. The closer fit of TRBJ2-7 to the DNA end suggests the J call may be wrong. The CDR3 runs 16 residues. The germline gives CDR1 SGHTA, CDR2 FQGNSA. This chain's CDR3 is CASARGPGTGDNEQYF. The CDR3, as DNA: TGTGCCAGCGCCCGGGGTCCCGGGACAGGGGACAACGAGCAGTACTTC.

This clonotype was recorded a few times. The V gene is TRBV28, the J gene TRBJ1-2; TRBD1 agrees at 10 bases. The CDR3 runs to 13 residues. V gave up 10 bases and J gave up 8 bases; unmatched junction bases: 10. CDR1 and CDR2 from the germline V gene are MDHEN and SYDVKM. The CDR3 spells CATRQGASSGYTF. CDR3 in DNA: TGTGCCACCAGACAGGGGGCTAGTAGCGGCTACACCTTC.

This clonotype was found a few times. The V gene is TRBV4-1, the J gene TRBJ2-1; 11 positions match TRBD1. V dropped 5 bases and J dropped 9; count of bases not matched to a gene: 6. Germline CDR1 is MGHRA and CDR2 is YSYEKL. This CDR3 is 14 amino acids long. Here the CDR3 reads CASSVGQGVSEQFF. In DNA, the CDR3 is TGCGCCAGCAGCGTGGGACAGGGGGTTAGTGAGCAGTTCTTC.

This clonotype occurred once. The chain has TRBV29-1 and TRBJ2-3; D not resolved. Trimming removed 7 bases at V and 2 bases at J, with 1 base between. CDR1 is SQVTM, CDR2 ANQGSEA, per germline. The CDR3 is 9 residues long. The CDR3 DNA sequence: TGCAGCGCCACAGATACGCAGTATTTT. This translates into CSATDTQYF.

This clonotype was detected a few times. This sequence joins TRBV20-1 and TRBJ2-7; D ambiguous. The CDR3 is 15 residues long. CDR1 is DFQATT, CDR2 SNEGSKA, per germline (reference sequence). The germline V and J ends were trimmed by 0 bases and 0 bases, with 12 bases remaining between them. The CDR3 region is CSARDGSGNSYEQYF. The CDR3 bases are TGCAGTGCTAGAGATGGGTCGGGCAACTCCTACGAGCAGTACTTC.

The sample holds one count of this clonotype. The chain joins TRBV7-2 to TRBJ2-1; D unclear. The CDR3 totals 13 residues. The V end lost 4 bases, the J end lost 6 bases, and 10 bases lay between the germline ends. In germline, CDR1 is SGHTA, CDR2 FQGNSA. CDR3 region: CASSSQPINEQFF. CDR3 bases: TGTGCCAGCAGCTCGCAGCCCATCAATGAGCAGTTCTTC.

The chain carries TRBV6-1 and TRBJ1-4; D not certain. The CDR3 is 15 residues long. The V end lost 0 bases, the J end lost 5 bases, and 10 bases lay between the germline ends. Germline V gene lookup returns CDR1 MNHNS and CDR2 SASEGT. The DNA of the CDR3 is TGTGCCAGCAGTGAAGCCCTAGGGTACAATGAAAAACTGTTTTTT. As protein: CASSEALGYNEKLFF.

The rearrangement joins TRBV3-1 to TRBJ2-4, with 10 positions matching TRBD2. Germline CDR1 reads LGHDT; CDR2 reads YNNKEL (reference sequence). The CDR3 extends over 19 amino acids. V trimming: 0 bases; J trimming: 0 bases; junction bases outside the gene matches: 8. The CDR3 DNA is TGTGCCAGCAGCCAAGAGGGTACTAGCGGGATTCTAGCCAAAAACATTCAGTACTTC. It specifies CASSQEGTSGILAKNIQYF.

This clonotype was counted many times. The chain couples TRBV18 to TRBJ2-3; no clear D gene. The CDR3 spans 13 residues. Trimming left V 1 base short and J 1 base short, with 3 bases between. Germline CDR1 and CDR2: KGHSH and LQKENI. In DNA, the CDR3 is TGTGCCAGCTCACCACGGGGCACAGATACGCAGTATTTT. This sequence encodes CASSPRGTDTQYF.

The chain carries TRBV7-2 and TRBJ2-1; D is perhaps TRBD2 (6 bases). The J call is in doubt because the DNA end fits TRBJ2-7 better. Germline lookup yields CDR1 SGHTA and CDR2 FQGNSA. This CDR3 is built from 16 residues. The CDR3 is CASSPPGLPNFNEQYF. The CDR3 DNA reads TGTGCCAGCAGCCCCCCGGGACTCCCAAACTTCAATGAGCAGTACTTC.

V gene TRBV20-1 combines with J gene TRBJ2-5; D gene ambiguous. From germline, CDR1 is DFQATT and CDR2 SNEGSKA (reference sequence). Trimming left V 2 bases short and J 0 bases short, with 7 bases between. This CDR3 is built from 13 residues. The CDR3 DNA reads TGCAGTGCTAGACACACGAACCAAGAGACCCAGTACTTC. It codes for CSARHTNQETQYF.